Following are 11 T cell receptor beta chains from one sample sequenced in a study of control samples from healthy donors and cancer patients. Some clones are missing from TCRdb's copy, which holds only in-frame ones; the method was immunoSEQ multiplex PCR. This sample has 150,000 to 200,000 clones, with roughly nine tenths found just once. The sample was blood. The receptors derive from a man aged 25-40 years in good health.

This chain connects TRBV2 to TRBJ2-1; 8 bases map to TRBD1. The CDR3 runs to 16 residues. The J segment lost 10 bases and the V segment lost 7 bases, leaving 18 bases of the junction unmatched. The germline V gene encodes CDR1 SNHLY and CDR2 FYNNEI. CDR3 region: CASNPPLAGGSQEQFF. The CDR3 DNA sequence: TGTGCCAGCAACCCACCGTTGGCAGGGGGCTCCCAAGAGCAGTTCTTC. Variable domain in full (rest from reference TRBV2 and TRBJ2-1): EPEVTQTPSHQVTQMGQEVILRCVPISNHLYFYWYRQILGQKVEFLVSFYNNEISEKSEIFDDQFSVERPDGSNFTLKIRSTKLEDSAMYFCASNPPLAGGSQEQFFGPGTRLTVL.

The V call is TRBV6-2 or TRBV6-3, the J call TRBJ1-2; D ambiguous. CDR1 is MNHEY and CDR2 is SVGEGT in the germline V gene. V lost 0 bases, J lost 3 bases, and 17 bases lay in between. This CDR3 has 17 residues. The CDR3 protein is CASSYSLHGSADYGYTF. Written as DNA, the CDR3 is TGTGCCAGCAGTTACTCTCTTCACGGGTCTGCTGACTATGGCTACACCTTC.

The V and J genes are TRBV28 and TRBJ2-3; 11 bases are shared with TRBD2. Trimming took 4 bases from V and 5 from J; bases not matched to a gene: 11. This CDR3 is 17 amino acids long. Germline assignment: CDR1 MDHEN and CDR2 SYDVKM. In DNA, the CDR3 is TGTGCCAGCAGTTGGGGCACTAGCGGGAGTTTGGGAGATACGCAGTATTTT. This encodes CASSWGTSGSLGDTQYF.

The rearrangement joins TRBV6-5 to TRBJ2-3; TRBD1 matches at 8 bases. V lost 2 bases to trimming and J lost 3 bases; unmatched junction nucleotides: 1. The CDR3 extends over 14 amino acids. From germline, CDR1 is MNHEY and CDR2 SVGAGI. In DNA form, the CDR3 reads TGTGCCAGCAGTTACGGGACAGGAACAGATACGCAGTATTTT. Its translation: CASSYGTGTDTQYF.

V usage is TRBV7-2 and J usage is TRBJ2-1; D unclear. Trimming removed 1 base at V and 4 bases at J, with 11 bases between. Germline-derived CDR1 and CDR2 are SGHTA and FQGNSA. The CDR3 is 15 residues long. CDR3 amino acids: CASSLGAVSYNEQFF. The CDR3 DNA sequence: TGTGCCAGCAGCTTAGGGGCCGTCAGTTACAATGAGCAGTTCTTC.

The chain couples TRBV6-5 to TRBJ2-7, with 9 bases that match TRBD1. V lost 4 bases to trimming and J lost 4 bases; unmatched junction nucleotides: 2. The length of the CDR3 is 13 residues. Germline CDR1 MNHEY, CDR2 SVGAGI. In nucleotides, the CDR3 is TGTGCCAGCAGTTTACAGGGGGCTTACGAGCAGTACTTC. This sequence encodes CASSLQGAYEQYF.

The rearrangement links TRBV6-1 to TRBJ1-3; no clear D. The CDR3 extends over 15 amino acids. The germline CDR1 and CDR2 sequences are MNHNS and SASEGT. The V end was cut by 2 bases, the J end by 0 bases, with 8 bases between. The CDR3 loop is CASSELHRSGNTIYF. In DNA, the CDR3 is TGTGCCAGCAGTGAACTGCATCGCTCTGGAAACACCATATATTTT.

The chain uses TRBV18 and TRBJ1-1; 7 nucleotides agree with TRBD1. The V gene's germline CDR1 is KGHSH and CDR2 LQKENI. CDR3 length equals 14 residues. After removal of 9 bases from V and 4 bases from J, the junction contained 11 bases not matched to a gene. This CDR3 is CASQILQGITEAFF. In DNA form, the CDR3 reads TGTGCCAGTCAGATACTACAGGGGATCACTGAAGCTTTCTTT.

CDR3 nucleotides: TGTGCCAGCAGTTTACGAAGGAACACTGAAGCTTTCTTT. It yields the protein CASSLRRNTEAFF. The J gene is TRBJ1-1, the V gene TRBV12-3 or TRBV12-4; D is uncertain. This CDR3 is built from 13 residues. V gave up 2 bases and J gave up 1 base, with 5 bases separating them.

The chain employs TRBV2 and TRBJ2-7, with unresolved D. Germline CDR1 is SNHLY and CDR2 is FYNNEI. The CDR3 runs 12 residues. The V and J ends lost 1 base and 12 bases respectively, with 13 bases between them. CDR3 residues: CASSEDSARTYF. For the CDR3, the DNA is TGTGCCAGCAGTGAAGACAGCGCACGTACGTACTTC.

This chain links TRBV29-1 with TRBJ1-2; possibly TRBD1 for D (6 bases). This CDR3 is 13 amino acids long. Germline V CDR1 and CDR2: SQVTM, ANQGSEA. V shed 5 bases and J shed 5 bases, with 15 bases lying between them. The CDR3 nucleotides are TGCAGCGTTCCAACAGGGTTGGGTTATGGCTACACCTTC. Its protein product is CSVPTGLGYGYTF.